These 20 T cell receptor beta chains share one sample of origin, sequenced in a study of radiation and T cells in renal cell carcinoma. Time point given: baseline pretreatment blood. Regarding treatment: 15 Gy SBRT to primary tumor, nephrectomy 4 weeks later. Clones were sequenced by immunoSEQ multiplex PCR, and TCRdb holds only the in-frame ones, with some missing. Here the sample spans 95,000 or so clones, approximately 86% being singletons. Sequences were derived from blood, sampled from a patient whose treatment included radiotherapy and nephrectomy. The receptors derive from a man aged 45-65 years with renal cell carcinoma.

The chain uses TRBV4-1 and TRBJ1-4; unclear D gene. Germline V gene data show CDR1 as MGHRA and CDR2 as YSYEKL. Trimming removed 4 bases at V and 0 bases at J, with 9 bases between. The CDR3 has 15 amino acids. The CDR3 DNA follows: TGCGCCAGCAGCCCCTCATTAACAACTAATGAAAAACTGTTTTTT. Its protein is CASSPSLTTNEKLFF.

The chain links TRBV29-1 to TRBJ2-1; D ambiguous. CDR1 SQVTM and CDR2 ANQGSEA come from the germline V gene. This CDR3 is built from 14 residues. V was shortened by 1 base and J by 6 bases, with 13 bases between the two germline ends. CDR3 region: CSVEGLTHFNEQFF. CDR3 DNA sequence: TGCAGCGTTGAAGGGCTAACCCATTTCAATGAGCAGTTCTTC.

The chain employs TRBV6-5 and TRBJ1-5; D call uncertain. Trimming removed 2 bases from V and 3 bases from J, with 11 bases in between. CDR1 and CDR2 (germline): MNHEY, SVGAGI. The CDR3 sequence is 15 residues long. The CDR3 region has the DNA TGTGCCAGCAGTTACAGCATCTATAACAATCAGCCCCAGCATTTT. Its translation: CASSYSIYNNQPQHF.

The V gene is TRBV5-1, the J gene TRBJ2-7, with 11 positions matching TRBD2. Germline-derived CDR1 and CDR2 are SGHRS and YFSETQ. The CDR3 runs to 17 residues. J was trimmed by 4 bases and V by 4 bases; bases with no gene match: 13. The CDR3 region has the DNA TGCGCCAGCAGCCAAGGTACACTAGCGGGGGAAGGGTACGAGCAGTACTTC. It translates to CASSQGTLAGEGYEQYF.

The chain couples TRBV18 to TRBJ2-3, with D uncertain. V lost 3 bases and J 5 bases, leaving 6 bases between the germline ends. The CDR3 covers 12 residues. Looked up from germline, CDR1 is KGHSH and CDR2 is LQKENI. The CDR3 DNA is TGTGCCAGCTCACCGTGGGGAGATACGCAGTATTTT. It is translated as CASSPWGDTQYF.

This chain uses TRBV6-5 with TRBJ2-7; perhaps D is TRBD1 or TRBD2 (5 bases each). The CDR3 is 13 amino acids. Germline loops: CDR1 MNHEY, CDR2 SVGAGI. Trimming shortened V by 4 bases and J by 3 bases, and 10 bases separated the two germline ends. The CDR3 protein is CASSSGTFYEQYF. The CDR3 DNA follows: TGTGCCAGCAGTTCCGGGACGTTCTACGAGCAGTACTTC.

This clone was seen a handful of times. In DNA, the CDR3 is TGTGCCTTGACCCGGACACCCAGCTCCTACGAGCAGTACTTC. This gives the protein CALTRTPSSYEQYF. The V gene is TRBV30, the J gene TRBJ2-7; tentative D call: TRBD1 (5 bases). Germline values: CDR1 GTSNPN, CDR2 SVGIG (reference sequence). The CDR3 runs to 14 residues. V gave up 7 bases and J gave up 0 bases, with 16 bases separating them.

The chain has TRBV27 and TRBJ2-3; 9 bases agree with TRBD1. The V gene end was trimmed by 5 bases and the J gene end by 9 bases; junction bases not matched to a gene: 9. Germline loops: CDR1 MNHEY, CDR2 SMNVEV (reference sequence). This CDR3 is built from 14 residues. The DNA of the CDR3 is TGTGCCAGCAGTCCCGGGACAGGGATGAACACGCAGTATTTT. This gives the protein CASSPGTGMNTQYF.

The DNA for the CDR3 is TGCGCCAGCAGCCCTCAAAAGACAGCATACATCTCCTACGAGCAGTACTTC. This codes for CASSPQKTAYISYEQYF. The chain joins TRBV4-1 to TRBJ2-7; D perhaps matches TRBD1 (5 bases). Germline V gene sequence: CDR1 MGHRA, CDR2 YSYEKL. Between the trimmed V and J ends, which lost 4 bases and 0 bases, there was a span of 19 bases. CDR3 length: 17 amino acids.

V usage is TRBV5-6 and J usage is TRBJ2-7; 8 bases line up with TRBD1. There are 14 residues in the CDR3. CDR1 SGHDT and CDR2 YYEEEE come from the germline V gene. Unmatched junction bases numbered 4, after V lost 5 bases and J lost 0 bases. For the CDR3, the DNA is TGTGCCAGCAGGCTGGACAGGGCCTCCTACGAGCAGTACTTC. Protein sequence: CASRLDRASYEQYF.

This clone has more than one count but fewer than ten. The chain couples TRBV27 to TRBJ1-1; 9 bases are a match to TRBD1. This CDR3 has 14 amino acids. Germline lookup yields CDR1 MNHEY and CDR2 SMNVEV (reference sequence). Losses at the gene ends were 5 bases for V and 6 bases for J; bases not matched to a gene: 7. The CDR3 DNA sequence: TGTGCCAGCAGTCCCGCCGGGACAGGGTCTGAAGCTTTCTTT. Protein product: CASSPAGTGSEAFF.

The chain has TRBV29-1 and TRBJ2-7; 11 nucleotides agree with TRBD1. Per germline, CDR1 SQVTM and CDR2 ANQGSEA. CDR3 size: 14 residues. The trim removed 6 bases at V and 0 bases at J, leaving 4 bases unmatched. CDR3 sequence: CSVWGTGGSYEQYF. The CDR3 coding sequence is TGCAGCGTGTGGGGGACAGGGGGCTCCTACGAGCAGTACTTC.

V gene TRBV5-1 combines with J gene TRBJ1-2; a possible D gene is TRBD1 (6 bases). The ends were cut back, 6 bases at V and 3 bases at J, with 18 bases in the middle. The CDR3 totals 15 residues. Germline CDR1 and CDR2: SGHRS and YFSETQ. This CDR3 reads CASTFGGGHDYGYTF. DNA for the CDR3: TGCGCCAGCACCTTTGGTGGGGGGCATGACTATGGCTACACCTTC.

This chain joins TRBV5-1 and TRBJ1-2; no clear D gene. Trimming pared 10 bases from V and 3 bases from J, leaving 19 bases between. CDR3 length: 14 amino acids. Germline V lookup: CDR1 SGHRS, CDR2 YFSETQ. CDR3 nucleotide sequence: TGCGCCTCCCGCACGGACCCTGGACACTATGGCTACACCTTC. Translated, it gives CASRTDPGHYGYTF.

The chain recombines TRBV6-1 with TRBJ1-2; D is uncertain. CDR1 MNHNS and CDR2 SASEGT come from the germline V gene. CDR3 length equals 14 residues. Trimming took off 2 bases at V and 4 bases at J, with 11 bases between the two ends. CDR3 DNA sequence: TGTGCCAGCAGTGAACAAGCAGAGTCCTATGGCTACACCTTC. Translated, it gives CASSEQAESYGYTF.

CDR3 loop: CASCSGANVLTF. In DNA, the CDR3 is TGTGCCAGCTGTTCCGGGGCCAACGTCCTGACTTTC. The chain recombines TRBV27 with TRBJ2-6, with no clear D. V lost 8 bases to trimming and J lost 4 bases, with 6 bases between them. The CDR3 spans 12 residues. Germline V gene data show CDR1 as MNHEY and CDR2 as SMNVEV (reference sequence).

This rearrangement joins TRBV7-5 to TRBJ2-5; the table's TRBD2 call for D was not verified on the DNA. TRBV7-5 corresponds to a pseudogene. The CDR3 runs 16 residues. CDR3 sequence (DNA): TGTGCCAGCAGCTTATTCCGCCGAGGCCCCCAAGAGACCCAGTACTTC. Translated, it gives CASSLFRRGPQETQYF.

The rearrangement uses TRBV7-9 and TRBJ1-2, with D tentatively TRBD1 (5 bases). This CDR3 contains 13 residues. Trimming removed 3 bases from V and 1 base from J, with 6 bases in between. Germline CDR1 reads SEHNR; CDR2 reads FQNEAQ (reference sequence). CDR3 nucleotide sequence: TGTGCCAGCAGCTTCGACAGTAACTATGGCTACACCTTC. It specifies CASSFDSNYGYTF.

The chain uses TRBV10-3 and TRBJ2-2; 9 bases align to TRBD1. The V gene end was trimmed by 5 bases and the J gene end by 4 bases; junction bases not matched to a gene: 5. The germline V gene has CDR1 ENHRY and CDR2 SYGVKD. This CDR3 comprises 15 residues. CDR3 sequence reads: CAISWTGVGTGELFF. The CDR3 DNA follows: TGTGCCATCAGTTGGACAGGGGTTGGCACCGGGGAGCTGTTTTTT.

The chain carries TRBV7-2 and TRBJ2-5, with 10 bases fitting TRBD1. V dropped 9 bases and J dropped 4; count of bases not matched to a gene: 17. Germline values: CDR1 SGHTA, CDR2 FQGNSA. The CDR3 sequence is 17 residues long. CDR3 DNA: TGTGCCAGTTTGACAGGGGGCTCTGCCTCTCGAGGAGAGACCCAGTACTTC. It specifies CASLTGGSASRGETQYF.